The 21 T cell receptor beta chains below were found in one sample sequenced in a study of early T cells in non-severe SARS-CoV-2 infection. One entry per CDR3 protein, called by TCRdb with MiXCR from the 5' RACE reads. The sample holds some 29,000 distinct CDR3 sequences, 5% to 6.5% seen once. Sequencing input: whole blood. The receptors originated from an adult who was a healthcare worker with PCR-confirmed SARS-CoV-2 infection or an uninfected control (not recorded which).

This clonotype came up many times. J is TRBJ2-7 and V is TRBV6-5; 8 positions match TRBD2. The CDR3 covers 15 residues. Trimming cost V 4 bases and J 4 bases; bases outside gene matches: 9. Germline loops: CDR1 MNHEY, CDR2 SVGAGI. This CDR3 is CASSWTGRAGYEQYF. CDR3 bases: TGTGCCAGCAGTTGGACCGGGAGGGCCGGTTACGAGCAGTACTTC.

This clonotype was seen ten or more times. The chain couples TRBV19 to TRBJ2-1; D might be TRBD2 (6 bases). Per the germline V gene, CDR1 is LNHDA and CDR2 is SQIVND (reference sequence). The CDR3 length is 16 residues. The germline V and J ends were trimmed by 5 bases and 4 bases, with 18 bases remaining between them. In nucleotides, the CDR3 is TGTGCCAGTAGTCCCCTTTCGCGGGGTCGTTACAATGAGCAGTTCTTC. Translation gives CASSPLSRGRYNEQFF.

In this sample, this clonotype turned up many times. The chain combines TRBV6-2 or TRBV6-3 with TRBJ2-2, with TRBD1 matching 7 bases. The length of the CDR3 is 12 residues. V was pared by 6 bases and J by 6 bases, with 1 base of the junction left unmatched. Looked up from germline, CDR1 is MNHEY and CDR2 is SVGEGT. As DNA, the CDR3 is TGTGCCAGCAGGCAGGGGGCCGGGGAGCTGTTTTTT. Its protein is CASRQGAGELFF.

This clonotype was counted ten times or more. The rearrangement joins TRBV3-1 to TRBJ2-7; D might be TRBD2 (6 bases). The CDR3 consists of 13 residues. Between the trimmed V and J ends, which lost 3 bases and 6 bases, there was a span of 12 bases. Germline CDR1 LGHDT, CDR2 YNNKEL (reference sequence). Here the CDR3 DNA reads TGTGCCAGCAGCCATGGCGGAGGGACCGAGCAGTACTTC. This sequence encodes CASSHGGGTEQYF.

This clonotype came up a few times. The rearrangement links TRBV20-1 to TRBJ2-7, with 14 positions matching TRBD2. CDR3 length: 19 amino acids. Trimming removed 0 bases from V and 1 base from J; junction bases left unmatched: 11. Germline V CDR1 and CDR2: DFQATT, SNEGSKA (reference sequence). CDR3 bases: TGCAGTGCTAGAGATTCCAGACTAGCGGGAGGGCCCAGATCCTACGAGCAGTACTTC. Translation: CSARDSRLAGGPRSYEQYF.

The sample holds many counts of this clonotype. The chain couples TRBV28 to TRBJ2-3; D not certain. The germline CDR1 and CDR2 sequences are MDHEN and SYDVKM. CDR3 length: 12 residues. The V gene lost 5 bases and the J gene lost 5 bases, with 8 bases spanning the gap. CDR3 coding DNA: TGTGCCAGCAGTCTAACTAAAGATACGCAGTATTTT. It yields the protein CASSLTKDTQYF.

This clonotype has a count of ten or more. The V gene is TRBV20-1, the J gene TRBJ1-5, with no clear D. Germline values: CDR1 DFQATT, CDR2 SNEGSKA (reference sequence). CDR3 size: 13 residues. V was shortened by 6 bases and J by 0 bases, with 9 bases between the two germline ends. CDR3 coding DNA: TGCAGTGCCTCGAGTTATAGCAATCAGCCCCAGCATTTT. It is translated as CSASSYSNQPQHF.

This clonotype showed up many times. Here the CDR3 reads CSVAVGVAHEQYF. Here the CDR3 DNA reads TGCAGCGTTGCTGTAGGGGTTGCCCACGAGCAGTACTTC. The chain joins TRBV29-1 to TRBJ2-7, with a possible D match to TRBD1 (5 bases). Germline-derived CDR1 and CDR2 are SQVTM and ANQGSEA. The CDR3 runs 13 residues. With 4 bases removed from V and 5 bases from J, the gap between germline ends came to 15 bases.

In this sample, this clonotype turned up many times. The rearrangement links TRBV19 to TRBJ1-4; D is undetermined. CDR1 and CDR2 (germline): LNHDA, SQIVND (reference sequence). The V gene lost 4 bases and the J gene lost 4 bases, with 10 bases spanning the gap. The CDR3 is 14 residues long. CDR3 sequence: CASSTAGFNEKLFF. The CDR3 DNA reads TGTGCCAGTAGTACCGCAGGCTTTAATGAAAAACTGTTTTTT.

In this sample, this clonotype turned up a few times. The V and J genes are TRBV20-1 and TRBJ2-7; 7 bases map to TRBD1. J was trimmed by 7 bases and V by 2 bases; bases with no gene match: 11. This CDR3 has 14 residues. Germline V gives CDR1 DFQATT, CDR2 SNEGSKA (reference sequence). In DNA, the CDR3 is TGCAGTGCTAGACAAAACAGGGGCGCTAAGGAGCAGTACTTC. Amino acid sequence: CSARQNRGAKEQYF.

This clonotype was counted at least ten times. Here the CDR3 DNA reads TGTGCCAGCAGTTTCGGAGATTACGAGCAGTACTTC. This encodes CASSFGDYEQYF. The chain carries TRBV28 and TRBJ2-7; D ambiguous. Trimming stripped 3 bases from V and 4 bases from J, with 7 bases between. The length of the CDR3 is 12 residues. The germline gives CDR1 MDHEN, CDR2 SYDVKM.

As regards this clonotype: A much larger clone lies one base from this, so it may be a read error. This chain links TRBV12-3 or TRBV12-4 with TRBJ1-2; no clear D. The length of the CDR3 is 15 residues. DNA for the CDR3: TGTGCCAGCAGTTCCCGTCATGTCGGCCTTCGCTCCTACGCCTTC. Protein: CASSSRHVGLRSYAF.

This clonotype occurred many times. CDR3 in DNA: TGTGCCAGCAGTGGGACTAGCGGGAGATTCCCCTACGAGCAGTACTTC. Translated, it gives CASSGTSGRFPYEQYF. The chain couples TRBV2 to TRBJ2-7; 13 bases line up with TRBD2. CDR1 is SNHLY and CDR2 is FYNNEI in the germline V gene. This CDR3 is built from 16 residues. The ends lost 4 bases at V and 2 bases at J; junction bases unmatched: 5.

This clonotype came up many times. The V gene is TRBV6-5, the J gene TRBJ2-7, with TRBD1 as a possible D gene (5 bases). V dropped 2 bases and J dropped 5 bases, with 10 bases sitting between them. The CDR3 is 13 amino acids. In germline, CDR1 is MNHEY, CDR2 SVGAGI. For the CDR3, the DNA is TGTGCCAGCAGTTACACAGGTCTCAACGAGCAGTACTTC. Its protein product is CASSYTGLNEQYF.

A note on this clonotype: A much larger clone differs from this one at a single base, so this may be a read error. The V and J genes are TRBV30 and TRBJ1-5; D perhaps matches TRBD1 (5 bases). This CDR3 has 15 residues. Germline assignment: CDR1 GTSNPN and CDR2 SVGIG (reference sequence). This CDR3 reads CARRLDSSSNQPQHF. CDR3 coding DNA: TGTGCCCGGAGGCTCGACAGTTCTAGCAATCAGCCCCAGCATTTT.

This clonotype was seen at least ten times. The gene calls are TRBV4-1 and TRBJ2-6; no reliable D call. CDR3 size: 16 residues. Between the trimmed V and J ends, which lost 0 bases and 2 bases, there was a span of 8 bases. The germline V gene encodes CDR1 MGHRA and CDR2 YSYEKL. CDR3 sequence: CASSQDERAGANVLTF. CDR3 nucleotide sequence: TGCGCCAGCAGCCAAGATGAAAGGGCTGGGGCCAACGTCCTGACTTTC.

This clonotype was observed a handful of times. The J gene is TRBJ1-5, the V gene TRBV28; TRBD1 matches 7 bases. V shed 7 bases and J 1 base; nucleotides not matched to a gene: 10. The CDR3 is 16 residues long. The germline V gene encodes CDR1 MDHEN and CDR2 SYDVKM. CDR3 protein: CASTNRIGGSNQPQHF. The CDR3, as DNA: TGTGCCAGCACGAATAGAATAGGGGGCAGCAATCAGCCCCAGCATTTT.

At least ten counts were recorded for this clonotype. This rearrangement joins TRBV3-2 to TRBJ2-7; the table's D call, TRBD2, has no DNA check behind it. TRBV3-2 is given as a pseudogene. CDR3 length: 19 amino acids. The CDR3, as DNA: TGTGCCAGCAGCCAAGGGGGGACTAGCGGGGCCCGCCCTACCTACGAGCAGTACTTC. The encoded protein is CASSQGGTSGARPTYEQYF.

This clonotype rates as medium-sized. This chain joins TRBV7-2 and TRBJ2-5, with 11 positions matching TRBD2. Germline-derived CDR1 and CDR2 are SGHTA and FQGNSA. The CDR3 runs to 15 residues. Losses at the gene ends were 5 bases for V and 4 bases for J; bases not matched to a gene: 6. CDR3 in amino acids: CASSGSGLAGETQYF. CDR3 sequence (DNA): TGTGCCAGCAGCGGCTCTGGACTAGCGGGAGAGACCCAGTACTTC.

This clonotype was counted ten times or more. V usage is TRBV18 and J usage is TRBJ1-2; 10 bases match TRBD1. J was trimmed by 5 bases and V by 3 bases; bases with no gene match: 9. Germline loops: CDR1 KGHSH, CDR2 LQKENI. This CDR3 region has 16 residues. The CDR3 sequence is CASSPTGTGAHYGYTF. The CDR3 DNA reads TGTGCCAGCTCACCGACAGGGACAGGGGCACATTATGGCTACACCTTC.

In this sample, this clonotype turned up many times. This chain links TRBV10-3 with TRBJ1-5; the D gene is possibly TRBD1 (6 bases). V was trimmed by 3 bases and J by 0 bases, leaving 18 bases between them. The germline CDR1 and CDR2 sequences are ENHRY and SYGVKD. The CDR3 spans 18 residues. The CDR3 is CAISEEGTGLNSNQPQHF. In DNA, the CDR3 is TGTGCCATCAGTGAAGAGGGCACAGGGCTCAATAGCAATCAGCCCCAGCATTTT.